The entry that follows covers one T cell receptor beta chain sequence. This CDR3 comprises 13 residues. The germline V and J ends were trimmed by 1 base and 7 bases, with 10 bases remaining between them. CDR1 and CDR2 from the germline V gene are SGHTA and FQGNSA. The entry originates in a study of blood T cell repertoires in COVID-19. Sequenced by immunoSEQ multiplex PCR; TCRdb stores in-frame clones only, minus some. The sample contains about 39,000 clones, roughly 92% of which appear only once. The TCR sequence derives from a man over 45 with active COVID-19. The sequenced sample was peripheral blood. The chain links TRBV7-2 to TRBJ2-5; D is possibly TRBD1 (5 bases). The CDR3 loop is CASSLGQGGTQYF. In nucleotides, the CDR3 is TGTGCCAGCAGCTTAGGCCAGGGTGGGACCCAGTACTTC.